A single T cell receptor (beta chain) is shown here with its context. Losses at the gene ends were 4 bases for V and 2 bases for J; bases not matched to a gene: 11. Looked up from germline, CDR1 is SEHNR and CDR2 is FQNEAQ (reference sequence). The CDR3 has 17 amino acids. These data come from a study of blood T cell repertoires in COVID-19. Study-wide context: COVID-19 samples, acute and convalescent, were from the United States, Italy and Spain. T cells, B-cell-depleted T cells, or PBMCs supplied cDNA or gDNA.

Per the authors' pipeline: Nucleated cell number was recorded as an estimate derived from reference gene primer amplification. Here immunoSEQ multiplex PCR was the method, and the copy in TCRdb shows in-frame clones only, minus some. V, J and clone size are those of that table, while D and trimming were read from the DNA. The sample consists of about 57,000 clones, around 80% of them appearing once. This TCR was recovered from a woman aged 55-69 years with acute or convalescent COVID-19. Sequenced: peripheral blood. The gene calls are TRBV7-9 and TRBJ2-4; TRBD1 agrees at 7 bases. CDR3 bases: TGTGCCAGCAGCTCCCCTATCTTAGGGGGCCCCAAAAACATTCAGTACTTC. This translates into CASSSPILGGPKNIQYF.